This TCR beta chain was retrieved from a study of tumor-infiltrating lymphocytes in primary liver carcinoma. The input was around 0.5 ug total RNA; TCR beta cDNA was made from it with a constant-region primer. Library construction for TCR beta comprised three nested multiplex PCR rounds performed with slightly modified ARM-PCR. For 10 cycles apiece, the opening two PCR rounds ran with TRBV1-TRBV30 forward primers and a C-beta reverse primer. TCRdb analysed the multiplex PCR reads with MiXCR anew, one entry per CDR3 protein. The repertoire has 300,000 to 350,000 distinct CDR3 sequences, approximately 65% of them found once; the top ten carry about 6%. This CDR3 spans 12 amino acids. V was pared by 5 bases and J by 1 base, with 6 bases between. Germline-derived CDR1 and CDR2 are SGHRS and YFSETQ. RNA isolated from unsorted whole blood supplied the blood RNA, with germline DNA also extracted. This clonotype was detected many times.

Sequencing used peripheral blood. This chain links TRBV5-1 with TRBJ1-2; D is unresolved. The TCR was taken from a man aged 35 to 55 with primary liver carcinoma and hepatitis B virus infection. The chain's CDR3 is CASSPGNYGYTF. DNA for the CDR3: TGCGCCAGCAGTCCTGGTAACTATGGCTACACCTTC.